One sample yielded the 20 T cell receptor beta chains listed below, sequenced in a study of cytomegalovirus exposure and HLA in healthy donors. Here immunoSEQ multiplex PCR was the method, and the copy in TCRdb shows in-frame clones only, minus some. Of roughly 80,000 clones listed, roughly 94% were seen once; the top ten hold around 2.1%. Sequenced input: PBMCs. The origin of the receptors is a woman aged 18-29 years in good health and CMV-seronegative.

The rearrangement links TRBV2 to TRBJ1-5; perhaps TRBD1 as D (6 bases). V gave up 7 bases and J gave up 1 base, with 8 bases separating them. There are 13 residues in the CDR3. In germline, CDR1 is SNHLY, CDR2 FYNNEI. CDR3 sequence: CASNGQSNQPQHF. The CDR3 DNA sequence: TGTGCCAGCAACGGACAGAGCAATCAGCCCCAGCATTTT.

The rearrangement links TRBV7-2 to TRBJ1-5, with TRBD1 as a possible D gene (6 bases). V was trimmed by 5 bases and J by 5 bases, leaving 13 bases between them. Per germline, CDR1 SGHTA and CDR2 FQGNSA. The CDR3 runs to 14 residues. In DNA form, the CDR3 reads TGTGCCAGCAGCACAGGGTGGGGAGATCAGCCCCAGCATTTT. Encoded protein: CASSTGWGDQPQHF.

The V gene is TRBV5-1, the J gene TRBJ2-7; TRBD2 aligns across 11 bases. This CDR3 contains 13 residues. The junction had 8 bases not matched to a gene; V was cut back by 8 bases and J by 7 bases. Per germline, CDR1 SGHRS and CDR2 YFSETQ. CDR3 bases: TGCGCCAGTATGACTAGCGGGATAGGTGAGCAGTACTTC. This gives the protein CASMTSGIGEQYF.

The chain links TRBV4-2 to TRBJ2-1; D remains unclear. Trimming left V 0 bases short and J 4 bases short, with 16 bases between. CDR3 length: 17 amino acids. Per germline, CDR1 LGHNA and CDR2 YNFKEQ. This chain's CDR3 is CASSQDGTAEPYNEQFF. Written as DNA, the CDR3 is TGTGCCAGCAGCCAAGATGGTACGGCGGAGCCATACAATGAGCAGTTCTTC.

The chain recombines TRBV7-8 with TRBJ2-7, with TRBD1 identical over 7 bases. J lost 2 bases, V lost 1 base, and 8 bases had no gene match. The CDR3 covers 16 residues. The germline gives CDR1 SGHVS, CDR2 FQNEAQ. CDR3 DNA: TGTGCCAGCAGCTTAGGACCTCCGGGACAGACCTACGAGCAGTACTTC. As protein: CASSLGPPGQTYEQYF.

V and J are TRBV18 and TRBJ1-1; no clear D gene. Trimming removed 0 bases from V and 0 bases from J, with 11 bases in between. The CDR3 runs to 16 residues. From germline, CDR1 is KGHSH and CDR2 LQKENI. CDR3 DNA: TGTGCCAGCTCACCACCGAGTAGCCAAATGAACACTGAAGCTTTCTTT. Encoded protein: CASSPPSSQMNTEAFF.

V usage is TRBV9 and J usage is TRBJ1-1, with D maybe TRBD1 (6 bases). Trimming shortened V by 4 bases and J by 6 bases, and 16 bases separated the two germline ends. CDR3 length equals 14 residues. The germline CDR1 and CDR2 sequences are SGDLS and YYNGEE. The CDR3 bases are TGTGCCAGCAGCACTACAGGGAGGGTAGCTGAAGCTTTCTTT. It is translated as CASSTTGRVAEAFF.

The genes are TRBV2 and TRBJ1-2; 8 nucleotides line up with TRBD1. This CDR3 is 14 amino acids long. Germline assignment: CDR1 SNHLY and CDR2 FYNNEI. The ends lost 9 bases at V and 2 bases at J; junction bases unmatched: 8. The CDR3 nucleotides read TGTGCCAGTAAGATACAGGGGGGAAACTATGGCTACACCTTC. Its protein is CASKIQGGNYGYTF.

The gene calls are TRBV9 and TRBJ2-7; 7 bases align to TRBD1. The V segment lost 4 bases and the J segment 0 bases; nucleotides outside the gene matches: 4. Germline V gene data show CDR1 as SGDLS and CDR2 as YYNGEE. The CDR3 spans 14 residues. The CDR3 loop is CASSPQGSSYEQYF. The CDR3 DNA reads as TGTGCCAGCAGCCCACAGGGGAGCTCCTACGAGCAGTACTTC.

V gene TRBV11-2 combines with J gene TRBJ2-7, with TRBD1 as a possible D gene (6 bases). This CDR3 is built from 19 residues. V was shortened by 3 bases and J by 3 bases, with 27 bases between the two germline ends. The germline V gene encodes CDR1 SGHAT and CDR2 FQNNGV. The CDR3 DNA reads TGTGCCAGCAGCTTCCTATCGGGTGCCGGAAATGACAGGATCTACGAGCAGTACTTC. It codes for CASSFLSGAGNDRIYEQYF. Complete variable domain (other parts from reference TRBV11-2 and TRBJ2-7): EAGVAQSPRYKIIEKRQSVAFWCNPISGHATLYWYQQILGQGPKLLIQFQNNGVVDDSQLPKDRFSAERLKGVDSTLKIQPAKLEDSAVYLCASSFLSGAGNDRIYEQYFGPGTRLTVT.

The chain recombines TRBV6-1 with TRBJ1-2, with 8 bases identical to TRBD1. The CDR3 contains 14 residues. Per the germline V gene, CDR1 is MNHNS and CDR2 is SASEGT. Trimming took 6 bases from V and 2 from J; bases not matched to a gene: 5. This CDR3 reads CASSRTGSNYGYTF. In DNA form, the CDR3 reads TGTGCCAGCAGCCGGACAGGGAGCAACTATGGCTACACCTTC.

The chain uses TRBV11-2 and TRBJ2-5; the match to TRBD1 covers 8 bases. The V and J ends lost 5 bases and 4 bases, in that order; junction bases with no gene match: 6. Germline V gives CDR1 SGHAT, CDR2 FQNNGV. The CDR3 totals 14 residues. The CDR3: CASSHQGAGETQYF. CDR3 sequence (DNA): TGTGCCAGCAGCCACCAGGGGGCCGGAGAGACCCAGTACTTC. Based on the CDR3 plus reference TRBV11-2 and TRBJ2-5, the full variable domain is EAGVAQSPRYKIIEKRQSVAFWCNPISGHATLYWYQQILGQGPKLLIQFQNNGVVDDSQLPKDRFSAERLKGVDSTLKIQPAKLEDSAVYLCASSHQGAGETQYFGPGTRLLVL.

V is TRBV5-5 and J is TRBJ1-4, with no clear D. The CDR3 is made up of 15 amino acids. V gave up 0 bases and J gave up 5 bases, with 11 bases separating them. Germline-derived CDR1 and CDR2 are SGHKS and YYEKEE (reference sequence). The CDR3 nucleotides are TGTGCCAGCAGCTTGGCCCCGGCCGGGAATGAAAAACTGTTTTTT. Translated, it gives CASSLAPAGNEKLFF.

The chain employs TRBV6-1 and TRBJ1-5, with no clear D. From germline, CDR1 is MNHNS and CDR2 SASEGT. There are 13 residues in the CDR3. Trimming shortened V by 5 bases and J by 1 base, and 6 bases separated the two germline ends. The CDR3, as DNA: TGTGCCAGCAGTACACAGAGCAATCAGCCCCAGCATTTT. Translated, it gives CASSTQSNQPQHF.

This chain joins TRBV9 and TRBJ1-2, with 7 bases fitting TRBD1. CDR3 length equals 13 residues. Germline V gives CDR1 SGDLS, CDR2 YYNGEE. V lost 4 bases and J lost 2; bases outside the gene matches: 2. The CDR3 sequence: CASSWTGNYGYTF. DNA of the CDR3: TGTGCCAGCAGCTGGACAGGCAACTATGGCTACACCTTC.

This chain uses TRBV6-5 with TRBJ1-1; 9 bases match TRBD1. This CDR3 is 16 amino acids long. V trimming: 0 bases; J trimming: 0 bases; junction bases outside the gene matches: 2. The germline V gene encodes CDR1 MNHEY and CDR2 SVGAGI. The CDR3 loop is CASSYSGQGLNTEAFF. The CDR3 DNA reads as TGTGCCAGCAGTTACTCTGGACAGGGGCTGAACACTGAAGCTTTCTTT.

V and J are TRBV4-2 and TRBJ2-7, with 12 bases identical to TRBD1. This CDR3 contains 16 residues. J lost 2 bases, V lost 1 base, and 3 bases had no gene match. Germline CDR1 and CDR2: LGHNA and YNFKEQ. The CDR3 reads CASSQAGTGGTYEQYF. The CDR3, as DNA: TGTGCCAGCAGCCAAGCTGGGACAGGGGGCACCTACGAGCAGTACTTC.

J is TRBJ1-1 and V is TRBV28; D possibly corresponds to TRBD1 (5 bases). The germline V gene has CDR1 MDHEN and CDR2 SYDVKM. The ends were cut back, 5 bases at V and 8 bases at J, with 12 bases in the middle. The CDR3 consists of 12 residues. This chain's CDR3 is CASSPRGPEAFF. The CDR3 nucleotides read TGTGCCAGCAGTCCTAGGGGTCCCGAAGCTTTCTTT.

The chain links TRBV7-8 to TRBJ2-3; TRBD2 is a possible D gene (5 bases). Trimming took 3 bases from V and 0 from J, leaving 10 bases between them. The length of the CDR3 is 15 residues. Germline CDR1 and CDR2: SGHVS and FQNEAQ. CDR3 region: CASSLGGWSTDTQYF. The CDR3 nucleotides read TGTGCCAGCAGCTTGGGCGGGTGGAGCACAGATACGCAGTATTTT.

The chain employs TRBV30 and TRBJ2-1; 12 positions agree with TRBD2. With V trimmed by 4 bases and J by 9 bases, 10 bases remained unmatched. This CDR3 contains 15 residues. Germline V gives CDR1 GTSNPN, CDR2 SVGIG (reference sequence). The CDR3 is CAWTKMGLAGVEQFF. Written as DNA, the CDR3 is TGTGCCTGGACCAAGATGGGACTAGCGGGCGTTGAGCAGTTCTTC.